This TCR beta chain was profiled in a study of human T cells and chemical hapten exposure. Looking at the study overall: 2% DPC was applied to approximately 2 cm by approximately 2 cm of upper inner arm skin for sensitization. The study, taken as a whole, reports: TCRs at high frequency, those above 1 in 1000, did not change with DPC sensitization.

Using its own MiXCR run on the RACE reads, TCRdb lists one record per CDR3 protein. The sample includes about 82,000 distinct CDR3 sequences, about an eighth seen only once; the top ten take roughly 5.9%. This clonotype was counted between two and nine times. The antigen is undetermined. Indicated time point: patch test 3, about 24 weeks after DPC sensitization. Indicated treatment: therapeutic diphenylcyclopropenone sensitization with weekly scalp DPC. Researchers sampled blood before each patch test went on. Germline values: CDR1 SGHVS, CDR2 FQNEAQ. The CDR3 runs 16 residues. The ends were cut back, 5 bases at V and 5 bases at J, with 21 bases in the middle.

Sequenced material: whole blood, taken in connection with sensitization to the hapten diphenylcyclopropenone (DPC). This chain joins TRBV7-8 and TRBJ1-1, with D possibly being TRBD1 (5 bases). The sequence came from a woman aged 45-65 years with alopecia areata. Some clones in this sample may be carry-over from other donors' samples. CDR3 in amino acids: CASSLLSRSGRTEAFF. Here the CDR3 DNA reads TGTGCCAGCAGCCTTTTAAGTAGGTCAGGGAGGACTGAAGCTTTCTTT. The variable domain in full, with the rest retrieved from reference TRBV7-8 and TRBJ1-1, is GAGVSQSPRYKVAKRGQDVALRCDPISGHVSLFWYQQALGQGPEFLTYFQNEAQLDKSGLPSDRFFAERPEGSVSTLKIQRTQQEDSAVYLCASSLLSRSGRTEAFFGQGTRLTVV.